This paragraph covers one T cell receptor beta chain sequence. What it recognizes is unknown. TCRdb independently ran MiXCR on the PCR reads; one entry per CDR3 protein. This table has over 550,000 distinct CDR3 sequences, about 25% appearing once. Source material for naive CD8 libraries was roughly 18,000 to 1,100,000 sorted cells, with 10%, 30% or 50% RNA. This specimen comes from a study of molecular identifiers for immune sequencing clone quantification. Across the whole study: With replicates, the RNA of around 20,000 or 100,000 naive CD8 cells was split five ways and four were sequenced. General observations from the study: Underestimation of highly expanded clone sizes could arise where identical TCR molecules share a barcode. Effector cells had over 99% of their molecules in clones above 20 RNA copies, while naive cells had under 1%.

This sequence was found in a human donor in good health. Some libraries in this study had Jurkat cell RNA spiked in. Source material: naive CD8+ T cells from blood, with Jurkat cell RNA spiked in. Subset reported: FACS-sorted CD8+CD4-CCR7+CD45RA+ naive T cells.

Here the CDR3 DNA reads TGTGCCAGCAGTTCCCCCGGACCAGCGGGGCACTACGAGCAGTACTTC. It codes for CASSSPGPAGHYEQYF. The chain links TRBV7-2 to TRBJ2-7, with 7 bases lining up with TRBD2. The CDR3 runs to 16 residues. V gave up 6 bases and J gave up 3 bases; unmatched junction bases: 14. CDR1 is SGHTA, CDR2 FQGNSA, per germline.